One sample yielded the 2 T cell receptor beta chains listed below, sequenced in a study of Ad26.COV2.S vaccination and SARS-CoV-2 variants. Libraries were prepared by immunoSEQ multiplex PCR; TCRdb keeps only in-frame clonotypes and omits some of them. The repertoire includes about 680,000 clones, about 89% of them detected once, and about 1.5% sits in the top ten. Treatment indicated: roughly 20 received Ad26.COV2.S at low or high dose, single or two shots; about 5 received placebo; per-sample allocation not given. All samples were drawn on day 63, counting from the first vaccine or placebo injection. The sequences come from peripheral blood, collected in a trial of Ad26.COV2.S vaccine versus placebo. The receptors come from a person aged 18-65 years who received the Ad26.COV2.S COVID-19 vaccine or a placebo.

DNA of the CDR3: TGTGCCAGCAGCGCACAGGTTTATAATTCACCCCTCCACTTT. This gives the protein CASSAQVYNSPLHF. The J gene is TRBJ1-6, the V gene TRBV9; maybe TRBD1 (5 bases). Germline V gene sequence: CDR1 SGDLS, CDR2 YYNGEE. The germline V and J ends were trimmed by 3 bases and 4 bases, with 8 bases remaining between them. CDR3 length: 14 amino acids.

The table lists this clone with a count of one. The CDR3 DNA is TGTGCCAGCTCACCTCGGCCCGGGGCCCCCTACGAGCAGTACTTC. This gives the protein CASSPRPGAPYEQYF. V and J are TRBV18 and TRBJ2-7; TRBD1 or TRBD2 may be the D gene (5 bases each). The CDR3 extends over 15 amino acids. The ends were cut back, 3 bases at V and 2 bases at J, with 14 bases in the middle. Germline values: CDR1 KGHSH, CDR2 LQKENI.